This entry lists 16 T cell receptor beta chains sequenced from one sample in a study of T cell clones after liver transplantation. Sequencing used immunoSEQ multiplex PCR; TCRdb keeps in-frame clones, though not all of them. The table lists approximately 7,000 clones, 70% of them singletons, with approximately 26% in the top ten. The material sequenced was CD8+ T cells from blood, taken before liver transplant. All receptors come from a human donor who received a liver transplant.

The chain couples TRBV7-2 to TRBJ2-3, with 13 bases matching TRBD2. The CDR3 runs 18 residues. J gave up 2 bases and V 5 bases, and 10 bases lay outside the gene matches. The germline gives CDR1 SGHTA, CDR2 FQGNSA. The DNA for the CDR3 is TGTGCCAGCAGCCAACCACTAGCGGGGGGGGAGACCACAGATACGCAGTATTTT. Residues: CASSQPLAGGETTDTQYF.

This rearrangement joins TRBV6-4 to TRBJ2-3; 10 bases line up with TRBD1. In germline, CDR1 is MRHNA, CDR2 SNTAGT. V was pared by 2 bases and J by 2 bases, with 1 base of the junction left unmatched. There are 15 residues in the CDR3. The CDR3 here is CASSDDRGHTDTQYF. The CDR3 DNA reads as TGTGCCAGCAGTGACGACAGGGGGCACACAGATACGCAGTATTTT.

This clone came up a few times. The genes are TRBV6-1 and TRBJ1-5, with unresolved D. CDR3 size: 14 residues. Trimming removed 7 bases at V and 1 base at J, with 11 bases between. Germline lookup yields CDR1 MNHNS and CDR2 SASEGT. In DNA, the CDR3 is TGTGCCAGCATCTTCGGGCCAAGCAATCAGCCCCAGCATTTT. It specifies CASIFGPSNQPQHF.

This chain joins TRBV19 and TRBJ1-2, with D unclear. V gave up 7 bases and J gave up 0 bases, with 12 bases separating them. This CDR3 is built from 14 residues. Germline CDR1 LNHDA, CDR2 SQIVND (reference sequence). The CDR3 reads CASMGRVANYGYTF. For the CDR3, the DNA is TGTGCCAGTATGGGAAGAGTCGCTAACTATGGCTACACCTTC.

The rearrangement joins TRBV15 to TRBJ1-2; 8 positions agree with TRBD1. The CDR3 runs to 14 residues. Per germline, CDR1 LNHNV and CDR2 YYDKDF (reference sequence). Unmatched junction bases numbered 5, after V lost 6 bases and J lost 2 bases. This chain's CDR3 is CATRGQGTNYGYTF. CDR3 coding DNA: TGTGCCACCAGAGGACAGGGAACAAACTATGGCTACACCTTC.

CDR3 bases: TGTGCCAGCTCAGACAGTAGGGACACTGAAGCTTTCTTT. Encoded protein: CASSDSRDTEAFF. This rearrangement joins TRBV18 to TRBJ1-1, with D tentatively TRBD1 (5 bases). Trimming took 5 bases from V and 3 from J, leaving 10 bases between them. Looked up from germline, CDR1 is KGHSH and CDR2 is LQKENI. The CDR3 spans 13 residues.

The rearrangement joins TRBV13 to TRBJ2-7; TRBD1 is a possible D gene (6 bases). V was trimmed by 0 bases and J by 3 bases, leaving 9 bases between them. Germline-derived CDR1 and CDR2 are PRHDT and FYEKMQ (reference sequence). This CDR3 has 14 residues. The DNA of the CDR3 is TGTGCCAGCAGCTTAGGACAGGGACACTACGAGCAGTACTTC. Translating gives CASSLGQGHYEQYF. Full variable domain (missing parts from reference TRBV13 and TRBJ2-7): AAGVIQSPRHLIKEKRETATLKCYPIPRHDTVYWYQQGPGQDPQFLISFYEKMQSDKGSIPDRFSAQQFSDYHSELNMSSLELGDSALYFCASSLGQGHYEQYFGPGTRLTVT.

This rearrangement joins TRBV4-1 to TRBJ2-6; D is unclear. Trimming took 0 bases from V and 1 from J, leaving 7 bases between them. Per germline, CDR1 MGHRA and CDR2 YSYEKL. CDR3 length: 16 residues. For the CDR3, the DNA is TGCGCCAGCAGCCAAGATCGCGGTTCTGGGGCCAACGTCCTGACTTTC. The encoded protein is CASSQDRGSGANVLTF.

This chain connects TRBV5-1 to TRBJ2-1; 7 bases align to TRBD2. Germline loops: CDR1 SGHRS, CDR2 YFSETQ. The V and J ends lost 3 bases and 8 bases, in that order; junction bases with no gene match: 11. The CDR3 extends over 15 amino acids. The CDR3 is CASSSHIRGGDEQFF. The CDR3 bases are TGCGCCAGCAGCTCCCATATCCGGGGAGGGGATGAGCAGTTCTTC.

J is TRBJ2-5 and V is TRBV25-1; 7 nucleotides agree with TRBD1. TRBJ2-7 explains the end of the DNA better; the J call may be wrong. This CDR3 has 18 residues. Germline loops: CDR1 MGHDK, CDR2 SYGVNS. Here the CDR3 reads CASSDHWVWDSQTYEQYF. CDR3 nucleotide sequence: TGTGCCAGCAGTGATCATTGGGTTTGGGACAGCCAGACCTACGAGCAGTACTTC.

The table lists this clone with a few counts. The chain is built from TRBV5-1 and TRBJ1-2, with TRBD1 identical over 7 bases. Germline lookup yields CDR1 SGHRS and CDR2 YFSETQ. Trimming cost V 4 bases and J 3 bases; bases outside gene matches: 12. This CDR3 comprises 16 residues. CDR3 bases: TGCGCCAGCAGCCCGAGTGGCCGACAGGGTGACTATGGCTACACCTTC. This sequence encodes CASSPSGRQGDYGYTF.

This clone qualifies as large (0.1 to 1%). The chain combines TRBV25-1 with TRBJ2-1, with 8 positions matching TRBD1. Trimming at V came to 1 base and at J to 4 bases, leaving 3 bases not matched to a gene. Germline CDR1 is MGHDK and CDR2 is SYGVNS. The CDR3 covers 15 residues. CDR3 residues: CASSESGQAYNEQFF. CDR3 in DNA: TGTGCCAGCAGTGAATCGGGACAGGCTTACAATGAGCAGTTCTTC.

The chain uses TRBV13 and TRBJ2-2; D uncertain. This CDR3 has 13 amino acids. V was clipped by 3 bases and J by 6 bases, with 8 bases between them. The germline CDR1 and CDR2 sequences are PRHDT and FYEKMQ (reference sequence). In DNA, the CDR3 is TGTGCCAGCAGCTTCTCCCTAGCCGGGGAGCTGTTTTTT. Its translation: CASSFSLAGELFF.

The gene calls are TRBV6-5 and TRBJ2-7; TRBD2 might be the D (6 bases). V was clipped by 6 bases and J by 3 bases, with 12 bases between them. The germline V gene has CDR1 MNHEY and CDR2 SVGAGI. The CDR3 length is 13 residues. The CDR3 sequence: CASRGGAVYEQYF. CDR3 in DNA: TGTGCCAGCAGGGGAGGAGCTGTCTACGAGCAGTACTTC.

In this sample, this clone turned up a few times. This chain connects TRBV6-5 to TRBJ2-3; TRBD2 aligns across 13 bases. Germline V gene lookup returns CDR1 MNHEY and CDR2 SVGAGI. The CDR3 is made up of 15 amino acids. The V and J ends lost 2 bases and 4 bases, in that order; junction bases with no gene match: 0. The CDR3: CASSYTSGGADTQYF. The CDR3 nucleotides are TGTGCCAGCAGTTACACTAGCGGGGGGGCAGATACGCAGTATTTT.

This clone has a single count. This chain joins TRBV5-1 and TRBJ1-4; D is undetermined. The CDR3 loop spans 18 amino acids. Trimming removed 4 bases from V and 0 bases from J, with 19 bases in between. Germline loops: CDR1 SGHRS, CDR2 YFSETQ. The DNA of the CDR3 is TGCGCCAGCAGCAGAGACGCTATAGCCGTTGCAACTAATGAAAAACTGTTTTTT. Amino acids: CASSRDAIAVATNEKLFF. The whole variable domain, remainder taken from reference TRBV5-1 and TRBJ1-4, is KAGVTQTPRYLIKTRGQQVTLSCSPISGHRSVSWYQQTPGQGLQFLFEYFSETQRNKGNFPGRFSGRQFSNSRSEMNVSTLELGDSALYLCASSRDAIAVATNEKLFFGSGTQLSVL.